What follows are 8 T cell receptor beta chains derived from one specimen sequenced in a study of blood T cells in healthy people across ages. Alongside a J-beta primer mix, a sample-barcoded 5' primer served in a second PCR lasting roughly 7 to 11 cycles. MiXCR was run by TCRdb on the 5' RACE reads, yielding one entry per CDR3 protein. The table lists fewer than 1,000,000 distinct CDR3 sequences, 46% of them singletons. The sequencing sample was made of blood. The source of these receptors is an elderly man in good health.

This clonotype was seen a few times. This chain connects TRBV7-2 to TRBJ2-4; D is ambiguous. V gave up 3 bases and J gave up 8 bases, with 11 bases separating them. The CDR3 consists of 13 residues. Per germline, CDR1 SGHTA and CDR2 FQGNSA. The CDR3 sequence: CASSFKGSDIQYF. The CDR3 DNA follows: TGTGCCAGCAGCTTTAAGGGATCGGACATTCAGTACTTC.

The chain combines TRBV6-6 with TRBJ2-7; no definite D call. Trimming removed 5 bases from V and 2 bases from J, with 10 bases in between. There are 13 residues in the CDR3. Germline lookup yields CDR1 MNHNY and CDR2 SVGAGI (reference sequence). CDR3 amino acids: CASSMDGAYEQYF. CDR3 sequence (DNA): TGTGCCAGCAGTATGGACGGAGCCTACGAGCAGTACTTC.

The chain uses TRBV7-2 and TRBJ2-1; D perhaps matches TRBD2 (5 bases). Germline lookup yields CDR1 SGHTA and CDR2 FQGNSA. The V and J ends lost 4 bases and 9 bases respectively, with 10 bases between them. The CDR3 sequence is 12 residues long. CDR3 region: CASSSRVGEQFF. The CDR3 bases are TGTGCCAGCAGCTCGCGGGTGGGTGAGCAGTTCTTC.

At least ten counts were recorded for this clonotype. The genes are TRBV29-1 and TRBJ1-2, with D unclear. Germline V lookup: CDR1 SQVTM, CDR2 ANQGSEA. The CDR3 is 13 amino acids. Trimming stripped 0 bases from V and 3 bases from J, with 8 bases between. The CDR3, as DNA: TGCAGCGTTGAAGAGCCGGCAGACTATGGCTACACCTTC. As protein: CSVEEPADYGYTF. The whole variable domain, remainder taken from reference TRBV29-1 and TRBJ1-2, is SAVISQKPSRDICQRGTSLTIQCQVDSQVTMMFWYRQQPGQSLTLIATANQGSEATYESGFVIDKFPISRPNLTFSTLTVSNMSPEDSSIYLCSVEEPADYGYTFGSGTRLTVV.

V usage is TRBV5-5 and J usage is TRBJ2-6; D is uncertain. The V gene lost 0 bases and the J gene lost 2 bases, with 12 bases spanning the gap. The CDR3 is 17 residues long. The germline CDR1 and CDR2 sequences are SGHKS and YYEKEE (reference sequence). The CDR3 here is CASSLAPSLTGANVLTF. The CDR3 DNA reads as TGTGCCAGCAGCTTGGCCCCCTCGCTTACTGGGGCCAACGTCCTGACTTTC.

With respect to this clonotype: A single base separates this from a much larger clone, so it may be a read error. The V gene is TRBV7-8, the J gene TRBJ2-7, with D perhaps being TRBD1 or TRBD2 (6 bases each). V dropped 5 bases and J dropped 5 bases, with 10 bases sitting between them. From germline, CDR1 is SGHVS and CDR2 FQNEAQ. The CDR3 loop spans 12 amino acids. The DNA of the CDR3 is TGTGCCAGCAGCCCGGGGGCCCACGAGCAGTACTTC. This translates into CASSPGAHEQYF.

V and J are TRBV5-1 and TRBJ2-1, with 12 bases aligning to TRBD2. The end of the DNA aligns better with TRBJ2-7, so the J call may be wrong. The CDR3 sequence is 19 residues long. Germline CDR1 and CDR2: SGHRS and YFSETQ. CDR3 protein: CASSLGWTSGISSYNEQYF. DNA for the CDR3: TGCGCCAGCAGCTTGGGTTGGACTAGCGGGATTAGCTCCTACAATGAGCAGTACTTC.

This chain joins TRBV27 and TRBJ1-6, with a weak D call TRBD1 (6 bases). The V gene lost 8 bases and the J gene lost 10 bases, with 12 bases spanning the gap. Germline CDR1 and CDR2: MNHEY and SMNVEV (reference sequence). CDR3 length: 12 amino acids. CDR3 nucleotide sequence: TGTGCCAGCGGGGCAGGGGTATCACCCCTCCACTTT. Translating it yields CASGAGVSPLHF.